This T cell receptor (beta chain) came from a study of T-cell memory formation after mild COVID-19. Whole-study results and caveats: CM and EM subsets held most contracting CD4+ clones; EMRA held CD8+ ones. Whereas later expanders leaned CD4+, clones contracting day 15 to 85 showed a balanced CD4/CD8 makeup. Memory sampled before infection contained some responding clones, suggesting cross-reactive memory joined.

Of note for this clonotype: Antigen: not known. At one end the junction does not follow the germline gene, possibly because of a read error.

TCR alpha and TCR beta cDNA libraries with sample barcodes and UMIs came from 5'RACE using constant-segment primers. MiXCR was run by TCRdb on the 5' RACE reads, yielding one entry per CDR3 protein. The sample has some 340,000 distinct CDR3 sequences; approximately 12% are singletons. Looked up from germline, CDR1 is MDHEN and CDR2 is SYDVKM. CDR3 length: 13 amino acids. The chain employs TRBV28 and TRBJ1-5; no firm D call. The receptor's source is a man between 18 and 29 years old who had mild COVID-19 (a few samples of this study predate the infection). Cell type and time point are not known. Sequenced input: PBMCs or a T cell subset sorted from them (not recorded which). CDR3 amino acids: CASSSPQPQPQHF. CDR3 sequence (DNA): TGCGCCAGCAGTTCCCCACAGCCTCAGCCCCAGCATTTT. The full variable domain, with the rest looked up from reference TRBV28 and TRBJ1-5, is DVKVTQSSRYLVKRTGEKVFLECVQDMDHENMFWYRQDPGLGLRLIYFSYDVKMKEKGDIPEGYSVSREKKERFSLILESASTNQTSMYLCASSSPQPQPQHFGDGTRLSIL.